This entry lists 32 T cell receptor beta chains sequenced from one sample in a study of beta chain features in type 1 diabetes. Their specific antigens are unknown. Overall study findings and caveats: Patients with Type 1 diabetes showed moderately but significantly shorter TCRB CDR3s in all four CD4+ subsets.

Every bit of the isolated RNA underwent reverse transcription, so sequencing read expressed TCRB transcripts. This table comes from immunoSEQ multiplex PCR, and its TCRdb copy is limited to in-frame clones, with some not included. Here the sample spans some 640,000 clones, about an eighth being singletons. Sequenced: naive CD4+ T cells from blood. These receptors all come from a man between 18 and 35 years old with type 1 diabetes.

This chain joins TRBV14 and TRBJ2-1; 8 nucleotides line up with TRBD2. The V segment lost 5 bases and the J segment 0 bases; nucleotides outside the gene matches: 12. CDR1 SGHDN and CDR2 FVKESK come from the germline V gene. The CDR3 spans 18 residues. CDR3 nucleotides: TGTGCCAGCAGCGGTCTAGCGGGTTCTAGCAGCTCCTACAATGAGCAGTTCTTC. It translates to CASSGLAGSSSSYNEQFF.

The rearrangement joins TRBV11-1 to TRBJ1-1, with D possibly matching TRBD1 (5 bases). The CDR3 has 15 amino acids. Germline CDR1 is SGHAT and CDR2 is FQDESV (reference sequence). The V gene lost 5 bases and the J gene lost 1 base, with 14 bases spanning the gap. The chain's CDR3 is CASSPRWGRNTEAFF. The CDR3 nucleotides are TGTGCCAGCAGCCCCCGATGGGGCCGGAACACTGAAGCTTTCTTT.

J is TRBJ1-1 and V is TRBV30; 7 bases align to TRBD1. Looked up from germline, CDR1 is GTSNPN and CDR2 is SVGIG (reference sequence). This CDR3 contains 14 residues. Trimming cost V 3 bases and J 5 bases; bases outside gene matches: 9. CDR3 region: CAWRKQGSGTEAFF. Here the CDR3 DNA reads TGTGCCTGGAGGAAACAGGGGTCGGGGACTGAAGCTTTCTTT.

V is TRBV7-9 and J is TRBJ2-3, with D perhaps TRBD1 (7 bases). This CDR3 has 16 residues. V was trimmed by 4 bases and J by 0 bases, leaving 14 bases between them. Germline V CDR1 and CDR2: SEHNR, FQNEAQ (reference sequence). Written as DNA, the CDR3 is TGTGCCAGCAGCTCCTCAGGGGGGAAGAGCACAGATACGCAGTATTTT. It is translated as CASSSSGGKSTDTQYF.

The rearrangement joins TRBV6-1 to TRBJ2-7, with a possible D match to TRBD2 (5 bases). The CDR3 has 15 amino acids. The V gene lost 2 bases and the J gene lost 3 bases, with 14 bases spanning the gap. The germline V gene encodes CDR1 MNHNS and CDR2 SASEGT. DNA of the CDR3: TGTGCCAGCAGTGAAAGGGAGTACTCCTTCTACGAGCAGTACTTC. This codes for CASSEREYSFYEQYF.

This clone came up a few times. The J gene is TRBJ1-3, the V gene TRBV7-9, with a weak D call TRBD1 (5 bases). The CDR3 spans 19 residues. CDR1 and CDR2 (germline): SEHNR, FQNEAQ (reference sequence). V was shortened by 6 bases and J by 0 bases, with 24 bases between the two germline ends. CDR3 in amino acids: CASSSLVWRGPDSGNTIYF. CDR3 DNA sequence: TGTGCCAGCAGTTCCCTGGTGTGGAGGGGCCCTGACTCTGGAAACACCATATATTTT.

This clone occurred a few times. The chain links TRBV6-6 to TRBJ1-2, with a tentative D call TRBD1 (5 bases). Trimming took off 0 bases at V and 6 bases at J, with 11 bases between the two ends. CDR1 and CDR2 from the germline V gene are MNHNY and SVGAGI (reference sequence). This CDR3 contains 14 residues. The CDR3 region has the DNA TGTGCCAGCAGTTACTCGGGCCAGGGCAATGGCTACACCTTC. This codes for CASSYSGQGNGYTF.

V and J are TRBV10-2 and TRBJ2-7; D is unresolved. In germline, CDR1 is WSHSY, CDR2 SAAADI. The CDR3 totals 15 residues. V lost 3 bases and J lost 2, with 14 bases in between. The CDR3 DNA reads as TGCGCCAGCAGTGATGTGCCAGGAGATGCCTACGAGCAGTACTTC. The encoded protein is CASSDVPGDAYEQYF.

This clone was seen only a few times. The chain joins TRBV6-5 to TRBJ1-2; a weak D match, TRBD1 (5 bases). The germline gives CDR1 MNHEY, CDR2 SVGAGI. The ends were cut back, 6 bases at V and 7 bases at J, with 21 bases in the middle. The CDR3 contains 15 residues. The CDR3 DNA follows: TGTGCCAGCAGACTTCCCGGGGCCGAGTTTATTGGCTACACCTTC. As protein: CASRLPGAEFIGYTF.

This chain links TRBV5-1 with TRBJ1-1; the D is unclear. CDR3 size: 12 residues. V was clipped by 4 bases and J by 8 bases, with 12 bases between them. CDR1 and CDR2 (germline): SGHRS, YFSETQ. The DNA of the CDR3 is TGCGCCAGCAGCCTGGGATATTCCGAAGCTTTCTTT. It yields the protein CASSLGYSEAFF.

This chain joins TRBV4-1 and TRBJ1-5, with TRBD1 identical over 9 bases. Germline CDR1 reads MGHRA; CDR2 reads YSYEKL. Losses at the gene ends were 6 bases for V and 7 bases for J; bases not matched to a gene: 10. This CDR3 has 15 residues. CDR3: CASSSEQGALQPQHF. CDR3 sequence (DNA): TGCGCCAGCAGTTCCGAACAGGGGGCTTTGCAGCCCCAGCATTTT.

This clone was detected only a few times. The chain employs TRBV2 and TRBJ2-7, with D possibly TRBD2 on 5 matching bases. Germline V lookup: CDR1 SNHLY, CDR2 FYNNEI. V gave up 6 bases and J gave up 6 bases, with 15 bases separating them. The CDR3 contains 13 residues. The CDR3 protein is CASSEYSGAEQYF. The CDR3 region has the DNA TGTGCCAGCAGCGAATACAGCGGCGCCGAGCAGTACTTC.

J is TRBJ2-1 and V is TRBV29-1; TRBD2 matches 10 bases. CDR3 length: 13 residues. The ends lost 8 bases at V and 4 bases at J; junction bases unmatched: 5. CDR1 and CDR2 from the germline V gene are SQVTM and ANQGSEA. The CDR3 region has the DNA TGCAGCTACAGGACTAGCGGATACAATGAGCAGTTCTTC. Translating it yields CSYRTSGYNEQFF.

This chain uses TRBV6-5 with TRBJ1-3; D not certain. The CDR3 totals 15 residues. V dropped 0 bases and J dropped 0 bases, with 6 bases sitting between them. The germline V gene encodes CDR1 MNHEY and CDR2 SVGAGI. CDR3 bases: TGTGCCAGCAGTTACTCGGGGAGCTCTGGAAACACCATATATTTT. Translated: CASSYSGSSGNTIYF.

The chain links TRBV5-6 to TRBJ2-1; D remains unclear. The CDR3 runs to 15 residues. The V and J ends lost 3 bases and 1 base respectively, with 11 bases between them. The germline gives CDR1 SGHDT, CDR2 YYEEEE. The CDR3 bases are TGTGCCAGCAGCTATTACAGAGATTCCTACAATGAGCAGTTCTTC. It encodes CASSYYRDSYNEQFF.

This clone occurred a few times. V gene TRBV4-2 combines with J gene TRBJ2-3; 13 bases line up with TRBD2. Germline assignment: CDR1 LGHNA and CDR2 YNFKEQ. This CDR3 has 18 residues. The V gene end was trimmed by 0 bases and the J gene end by 4 bases; junction bases not matched to a gene: 7. CDR3: CASSQDRTSGRVADTQYF. Written as DNA, the CDR3 is TGTGCCAGCAGCCAAGATCGCACTAGCGGGAGGGTAGCAGATACGCAGTATTTT.

V is TRBV6-7 and J is TRBJ2-1; 7 bases fit TRBD2. TRBV6-7 is labeled an ORF, and its function is uncertain. The V and J ends lost 8 bases and 4 bases, in that order; junction bases with no gene match: 17. The CDR3 consists of 17 residues. CDR3 protein: CASVPPGEGRPYNEQFF. The CDR3, as DNA: TGTGCCAGCGTTCCCCCGGGGGAGGGCCGGCCGTACAATGAGCAGTTCTTC.

Only a few counts were recorded for this clone. The chain links TRBV14 to TRBJ1-4, with a possible D match to TRBD1 (5 bases). The CDR3 sequence is 16 residues long. CDR1 and CDR2 from the germline V gene are SGHDN and FVKESK. With 4 bases removed from V and 5 bases from J, the gap between germline ends came to 17 bases. CDR3 region: CASSPHPGTENEKLFF. Written as DNA, the CDR3 is TGTGCCAGCAGCCCTCACCCCGGGACGGAGAATGAAAAACTGTTTTTT. The entire variable domain, with the rest obtained from reference TRBV14 and TRBJ1-4, is as follows: EAGVTQFPSHSVIEKGQTVTLRCDPISGHDNLYWYRRVMGKEIKFLLHFVKESKQDESGMPNNRFLAERTGGTYSTLKVQPAELEDSGVYFCASSPHPGTENEKLFFGSGTQLSVL.

As for this clone: The sample holds other DNA sequences that translate to the same CDR3. The rearrangement uses TRBV6-5 and TRBJ2-1; no definite D call. Germline V gene lookup returns CDR1 MNHEY and CDR2 SVGAGI. Trimming left V 3 bases short and J 5 bases short, with 2 bases between. CDR3 length: 11 residues. The CDR3 spells CASSYNNEQFF. The CDR3 bases are TGTGCCAGCAGTTATAACAATGAGCAGTTCTTC.

This chain uses TRBV28 with TRBJ1-1; no clear D gene. Germline CDR1 reads MDHEN; CDR2 reads SYDVKM. With 2 bases removed from V and 1 base from J, the gap between germline ends came to 8 bases. The length of the CDR3 is 14 residues. The CDR3 region has the DNA TGTGCCAGCAGTTTAGGGATTGGGAACACTGAAGCTTTCTTT. Translated, it gives CASSLGIGNTEAFF.

The chain joins TRBV5-1 to TRBJ1-2, with TRBD1 identical over 8 bases. The length of the CDR3 is 13 residues. Losses at the gene ends were 6 bases for V and 4 bases for J; bases not matched to a gene: 5. Germline loops: CDR1 SGHRS, CDR2 YFSETQ. The CDR3 sequence is CASKNTGGYGYTF. CDR3 DNA: TGCGCCAGCAAGAACACAGGGGGCTATGGCTACACCTTC. The full variable domain, in which reference TRBV5-1 and TRBJ1-2 provide the parts outside the CDR3, is KAGVTQTPRYLIKTRGQQVTLSCSPISGHRSVSWYQQTPGQGLQFLFEYFSETQRNKGNFPGRFSGRQFSNSRSEMNVSTLELGDSALYLCASKNTGGYGYTFGSGTRLTVV.

This clone was seen only a few times. V is TRBV9 and J is TRBJ2-3; TRBD2 agrees at 8 bases. The germline CDR1 and CDR2 sequences are SGDLS and YYNGEE. This CDR3 region has 15 residues. Trimming removed 4 bases from V and 5 bases from J; junction bases left unmatched: 9. CDR3: CASSSGGARKDTQYF. CDR3 nucleotide sequence: TGTGCCAGCAGCTCCGGGGGGGCCAGGAAAGATACGCAGTATTTT.

The chain recombines TRBV10-3 with TRBJ2-7, with 9 bases lining up with TRBD2. Germline loops: CDR1 ENHRY, CDR2 SYGVKD. CDR3 length equals 16 residues. J was trimmed by 2 bases and V by 4 bases; bases with no gene match: 9. The DNA of the CDR3 is TGTGCCATCAGTGGAGGTGAAGCGGGGGGCACCTACGAGCAGTACTTC. Its translation: CAISGGEAGGTYEQYF.

This clone has only a few counts. The rearrangement joins TRBV6-1 to TRBJ2-7; TRBD2 agrees at 7 bases. V shed 1 base, J shed 0 bases, and the junction held 6 bases outside the gene matches. The V gene's germline CDR1 is MNHNS and CDR2 SASEGT. The CDR3 extends over 16 amino acids. The CDR3: CASSEEGLPNSYEQYF. For the CDR3, the DNA is TGTGCCAGCAGTGAAGAGGGACTACCCAACTCCTACGAGCAGTACTTC.

This clone came up a few times. The rearrangement uses TRBV2 and TRBJ2-7; 7 bases are a match to TRBD1. The trim removed 5 bases at V and 2 bases at J, leaving 6 bases unmatched. CDR1 SNHLY and CDR2 FYNNEI come from the germline V gene. The CDR3 is made up of 14 amino acids. The CDR3: CASSLHGQAYEQYF. CDR3 coding DNA: TGTGCCAGCAGTCTTCATGGACAGGCCTACGAGCAGTACTTC.

The chain couples TRBV30 to TRBJ2-5; D gene uncertain. The length of the CDR3 is 10 residues. Trimming stripped 3 bases from V and 4 bases from J, with 3 bases between. Germline V CDR1 and CDR2: GTSNPN, SVGIG (reference sequence). This CDR3 is CAWRGETQYF. In DNA, the CDR3 is TGTGCCTGGAGGGGAGAGACCCAGTACTTC.

This clone was detected a few times. This chain connects TRBV28 to TRBJ1-1; 8 bases fit TRBD1. The CDR3 totals 14 residues. J gave up 1 base and V 6 bases, and 4 bases lay outside the gene matches. Germline CDR1 reads MDHEN; CDR2 reads SYDVKM. The CDR3 here is CASSPGGRNTEAFF. DNA of the CDR3: TGTGCCAGCAGCCCAGGGGGCCGGAACACTGAAGCTTTCTTT.

Remarks on this clone: The same CDR3 also results from other DNA sequences found in this sample. This rearrangement joins TRBV6-5 to TRBJ1-1; D unresolved. The CDR3 totals 13 residues. The ends were cut back, 0 bases at V and 1 base at J, with 3 bases in the middle. Germline V gives CDR1 MNHEY, CDR2 SVGAGI. The CDR3, as DNA: TGTGCCAGCAGTTACTCACAGAACACTGAAGCTTTCTTT. Protein product: CASSYSQNTEAFF.

Only a few counts were recorded for this clone. The V gene is TRBV30, the J gene TRBJ2-2; D gene uncertain. CDR1 GTSNPN and CDR2 SVGIG come from the germline V gene (reference sequence). This CDR3 spans 14 amino acids. The germline V and J ends were trimmed by 0 bases and 3 bases, with 8 bases remaining between them. For the CDR3, the DNA is TGTGCCTGGAGTGTTGGCCAACACACCGGGGAGCTGTTTTTT. This sequence encodes CAWSVGQHTGELFF. Supplemented by reference TRBV30 and TRBJ2-2, the full variable domain reads SQTIHQWPATLVQPVGSPLSLECTVEGTSNPNLYWYRQAAGRGLQLLFYSVGIGQISSEVPQNLSASRPQDRQFILSSKKLLLSDSGFYLCAWSVGQHTGELFFGEGSRLTVL.

The chain links TRBV5-4 to TRBJ2-2; D is unclear. The CDR3 runs 16 residues. CDR1 SGHNT and CDR2 YYREEE come from the germline V gene (reference sequence). V was shortened by 4 bases and J by 0 bases, with 13 bases between the two germline ends. CDR3 loop: CASSPGGVTNTGELFF. Here the CDR3 DNA reads TGTGCCAGCAGCCCTGGTGGGGTCACGAACACCGGGGAGCTGTTTTTT.

This clone turned up a few times. Other DNA sequences in the sample encode the same CDR3. The chain joins TRBV7-9 to TRBJ2-3; no firm D call. Germline V CDR1 and CDR2: SEHNR, FQNEAQ (reference sequence). Trimming left V 5 bases short and J 7 bases short, with 7 bases between. The CDR3 covers 11 residues. This CDR3 is CASSLINTQYF. In DNA form, the CDR3 reads TGTGCCAGCAGCCTGATCAATACGCAGTATTTT.

V and J are TRBV11-2 and TRBJ2-6; D ambiguous. The CDR3 covers 17 residues. Deletions cut 1 base from V and 0 bases from J, with 10 bases between. Germline V lookup: CDR1 SGHAT, CDR2 FQNNGV. The CDR3 protein is CASSLGYARSGANVLTF. The CDR3 bases are TGTGCCAGCAGCTTAGGGTACGCGCGCTCTGGGGCCAACGTCCTGACTTTC.